Listed here are 5 T cell receptor beta chains from one sample, sequenced in a study of blood T cell repertoires in COVID-19. Sequenced by immunoSEQ multiplex PCR; TCRdb stores in-frame clones only, minus some. The data hold 650,000 to 800,000 clones, with about 87% observed a single time. Sequenced sample: peripheral blood. These receptors all come from a woman between 18 and 29 years old with acute or convalescent COVID-19.

This chain joins TRBV6-1 and TRBJ1-3, with D unresolved. V lost 0 bases to trimming and J lost 2 bases, with 11 bases between them. CDR3 size: 16 residues. The germline CDR1 and CDR2 sequences are MNHNS and SASEGT. The CDR3 protein is CASSEAGEGPGNTIYF. The CDR3, as DNA: TGTGCCAGCAGTGAAGCGGGAGAAGGTCCTGGAAACACCATATATTTT.

In this sample, this clone turned up a few times. The rearrangement joins TRBV27 to TRBJ2-7, with a weak D call TRBD2 (6 bases). Trimming left V 3 bases short and J 5 bases short, with 14 bases between. This CDR3 has 14 amino acids. CDR1 is MNHEY, CDR2 SMNVEV, per germline (reference sequence). CDR3 sequence: CASSFLGGVHEQYF. Here the CDR3 DNA reads TGTGCCAGCAGTTTTCTAGGAGGGGTCCACGAGCAGTACTTC.

In this sample, this clone turned up once. The chain links TRBV19 to TRBJ1-2, with D possibly TRBD1 on 6 matching bases. CDR1 and CDR2 from the germline V gene are LNHDA and SQIVND (reference sequence). V lost 2 bases and J 2 bases, leaving 15 bases between the germline ends. The CDR3 extends over 16 amino acids. This CDR3 is CASSIPDRLHNYGYTF. As DNA, the CDR3 is TGTGCCAGTAGTATACCGGACAGACTTCACAACTATGGCTACACCTTC.

The chain employs TRBV7-6 and TRBJ2-3, with 8 bases that match TRBD1. The V gene's germline CDR1 is SGHVS and CDR2 FNYEAQ. The CDR3 has 15 residues. J lost 2 bases, V lost 4 bases, and 5 bases had no gene match. The CDR3 DNA reads TGTGCCAGCAGCTCCGACAGGGGCATCACAGATACGCAGTATTTT. Its protein is CASSSDRGITDTQYF.

The chain combines TRBV6-5 with TRBJ1-2; tentative D call: TRBD1 (5 bases). Germline V gene sequence: CDR1 MNHEY, CDR2 SVGAGI. Trimming pared 6 bases from V and 6 bases from J, leaving 14 bases between. CDR3 length equals 13 residues. DNA for the CDR3: TGTGCCAGCAGGCCCGCGGGGGGAGATGGCTACACCTTC. It encodes CASRPAGGDGYTF.